This T cell receptor beta chain stems from a study of cytotoxic CD8 clonotypes in ibrutinib-treated CLL (dated by TCRdb to about 2021). With respect to the entire study: The cohort included approximately 15 treatment-naive and about a dozen relapsed/refractory patients; 17 to 18 were IGHV unmutated. Responses were partial in around 24 patients and complete in 2; after median approximately 66 months follow-up, 14 stayed in remission and 12 progressed. Samples at response were collected after a median of 12 months of treatment, with a range of about 6 to 40 months. On average, each sample yielded 250,000 to 300,000 productive templates and 85,000 to 95,000 productive rearrangements. Of the approximately 86 people in the trial, about 25 had longitudinal samples available. Cryopreserved peripheral blood mononuclear cells were collected before treatment, at response, and at either disease progression or sustained remission. Every sample from remission and from progressive disease was obtained while the patients were still on ibrutinib.

Paper-wide results and their limitations: Public clonotypes were rare and either contracted or stayed stable during treatment, and the rise in clonality at ibrutinib response reflected the expansion of private clonotypes. An increase in clonality was observed at ibrutinib response, with clonality remaining stable during sustained remission and falling back toward baseline at progression. Baseline clonality was found to be higher than that of age-matched healthy donors and was strongly correlated with circulating CD8+ T-cell counts. Lymph node repertoires were not examined, and the timing of sampling was not matched between patients in sustained remission and those whose disease progressed.

On a MiSeq, deep resolution sequencing aimed for a depth between 1 in 1 million and 1 in 200,000 T cells, with each clonotype covered around 10x on average. TCR beta libraries were generated with the immunoSEQ hsTCRB Kit. On the authors' methods: ImmunoSEQ Data Assistant and ImmunoSEQ Analyzer were used for data analysis, and V, D and J genes were assigned according to IMGT definitions. Clonality, which ranges from 0 to 1, was calculated as one minus the normalized Shannon entropy of productive rearrangement frequencies. Public clonotype analysis was restricted to overrepresented clonotypes comprising at least 0.05% of each patient's repertoire. More than ten age-matched healthy donor repertoires from immuneACCESS were used as controls for clonality. TCRdb took this table from immuneACCESS and kept in-frame rearrangements with V and J called. Such tables lack part of the clones; where checked against another copy, unresolved V genes explain under half of the gap, and the rest is unexplained. V and J calls and clone size come straight from that table; D and trimming were deduced from the DNA. A total of around 200,000 clones appear in this sample, about three quarters of them only once. The top ten hold about 6.4% of the sample.

In the case of this clone: Its binding antigen is unknown. No per-base quality is available; no much larger clone lies one base away.

Taken with the paper, the label for time point translates to: more than 10 months on ibrutinib. Approximately 2 micrograms of genomic DNA were extracted from cryopreserved PBMCs for TCR beta library preparation. High-throughput TCR beta sequencing was performed on longitudinal blood samples from CLL patients receiving ibrutinib monotherapy. The patients were enrolled in a single-center, open-label phase 2 trial of ibrutinib monotherapy. This sequence originates from a human donor with chronic lymphocytic leukemia. The sequencing used PBMCs, collected after 12 months of ibrutinib treatment.

The CDR3 protein: CATSRLGGFTDTQYF. The DNA reads TGTGCCACCAGCCGCCTGGGGGGGTTCACAGATACGCAGTATTTT. The sequence is built from TRBV15 and TRBJ2-3; TRBD2 matches 7 bases in the middle. CDR1 and CDR2 are drawn from the germline V gene (reference sequence): LNHNV, YYDKDF. From the cysteine through the phenylalanine, the CDR3 covers 15 amino acids. The kept DNA is CDR3 alone, 45 bases in frame from the first base. Here V drops 5 bases and J drops 2 bases, and the junction holds 7 bases not matched to any gene.